This T cell receptor (beta chain) is from a study of T cell changes during pregnancy in multiple sclerosis. Germline CDR1 reads SGHNT; CDR2 reads YYREEE (reference sequence). CDR3 length equals 15 residues. V lost 3 bases, J lost 0 bases, and 3 bases stayed unmatched. Assay: immunoSEQ multiplex PCR; the TCRdb copy retains only in-frame clones and omits some. The profile shows fewer than 75,000 clones, approximately 89% of them singletons. The source was peripheral blood, collected after pregnancy. The V call is TRBV5-4, the J call TRBJ1-2; 9 bases line up with TRBD1. This clonotype was obtained from a female donor in good health, enrolled as a control in a pregnancy study. CDR3 nucleotides: TGTGCCAGCAGCTGGGACAGGGCCGCTAACTATGGCTACACCTTC. Protein sequence: CASSWDRAANYGYTF.